What follows are 5 T cell receptor beta chains derived from one specimen sequenced in a study of control samples from healthy donors and cancer patients. Sequencing was performed with immunoSEQ multiplex PCR; in TCRdb, only in-frame clones are kept and a portion is missing. The sample records some 90,000 clones, around 83% being singletons. Sample: blood. Every receptor here comes from a woman between 50 and 59 years old in good health.

The chain joins TRBV3-1 (or the pseudogene TRBV3-2) to TRBJ1-5; D gene ambiguous. The ends were cut back, 4 bases at V and 4 bases at J, with 8 bases in the middle. The CDR3 contains 13 residues. In germline, CDR1 is LGHDT, CDR2 YNNKEL (reference sequence). CDR3 loop: CASSLGSNQPQHF. CDR3 sequence (DNA): TGTGCCAGCAGCCTCGGGAGTAATCAGCCCCAGCATTTT.

This clone was seen a handful of times. This chain links TRBV5-6 with TRBJ1-2; possibly TRBD1 for D (6 bases). Germline CDR1 SGHDT, CDR2 YYEEEE. Between the trimmed V and J ends, which lost 1 base and 12 bases, there was a span of 19 bases. The CDR3 runs 14 residues. The CDR3 region is CASSLLQGAEGDTF. The CDR3 DNA follows: TGTGCCAGCAGCTTGTTACAGGGCGCGGAAGGCGACACCTTC.

This CDR3 is CASSLDSLANFNEQFF. CDR3 bases: TGTGCCAGCAGCTTAGATTCCCTAGCGAACTTCAATGAGCAGTTCTTC. V and J are TRBV11-3 and TRBJ2-1; the D gene is possibly TRBD2 (6 bases). Trimming removed 0 bases from V and 6 bases from J, with 15 bases in between. CDR1 is SGHNT and CDR2 is YENEEA in the germline V gene. There are 16 residues in the CDR3. The full variable domain, in which reference TRBV11-3 and TRBJ2-1 provide the parts outside the CDR3, is EAGVVQSPRYKIIEKKQPVAFWCNPISGHNTLYWYLQNLGQGPELLIRYENEEAVDDSQLPKDRFSAERLKGVDSTLKIQPAELGDSAVYLCASSLDSLANFNEQFFGPGTRLTVL.

The chain employs TRBV19 and TRBJ2-7, with TRBD2 matching over 13 bases. The CDR3 is 13 residues long. Germline V gene lookup returns CDR1 LNHDA and CDR2 SQIVND (reference sequence). J lost 7 bases, V lost 5 bases, and 2 bases had no gene match. DNA for the CDR3: TGTGCCAGTAGTCCGGGACTAGCGGGGGAGCAGTACTTC. Translation: CASSPGLAGEQYF.

The rearrangement joins TRBV18 to TRBJ1-1, with no clear D. V shed 3 bases and J shed 7 bases, with 9 bases lying between them. In germline, CDR1 is KGHSH, CDR2 LQKENI. This CDR3 has 12 amino acids. CDR3 loop: CASSPGEDEAFF. CDR3 in DNA: TGTGCCAGCTCACCGGGAGAGGATGAAGCTTTCTTT.